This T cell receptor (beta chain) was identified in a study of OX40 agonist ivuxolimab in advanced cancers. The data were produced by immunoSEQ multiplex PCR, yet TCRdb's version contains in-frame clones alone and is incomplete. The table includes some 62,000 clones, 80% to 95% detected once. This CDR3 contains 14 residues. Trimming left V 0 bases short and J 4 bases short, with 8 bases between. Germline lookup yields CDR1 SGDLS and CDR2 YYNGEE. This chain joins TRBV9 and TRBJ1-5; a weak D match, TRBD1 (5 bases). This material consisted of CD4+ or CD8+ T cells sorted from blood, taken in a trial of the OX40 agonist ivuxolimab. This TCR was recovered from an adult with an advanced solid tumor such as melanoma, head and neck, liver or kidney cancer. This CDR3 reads CASSVGGENQPQHF. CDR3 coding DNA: TGTGCCAGCAGCGTAGGGGGGGAGAATCAGCCCCAGCATTTT.